The present entry profiles one T cell receptor beta chain with its context. What it recognizes is unknown. The junction departs from the called germline gene at one end, perhaps through a read error. The data were taken from a study of tumor and adjacent non-tumor tissue in lung cancer. Study-level points and caveats: In normal lung, the top 100 clones were significantly more dominant than in tumor.

A modified ARM-PCR protocol with three rounds of nested PCR amplified TCRbeta. One entry per CDR3 protein results from TCRdb running MiXCR on the multiplex PCR reads. The data contain 100,000 to 120,000 distinct CDR3 sequences, under 90% of them seen just once; the ten biggest clones take up approximately 24%. RNA was extracted from bulk tissue without any cell sorting. This sequence was found in a man aged 70 or older with non-small cell lung cancer. What was sequenced was lung tumor tissue.

The CDR3, as DNA: TGTGCCAGCAATTCCACCAGATCCGCAAACACAGAAGCTTTCTTT. Encoded protein: CASNSTRSANTEAFF. The chain links TRBV6-6 to TRBJ1-1; no reliable D call. The germline V gene has CDR1 MNHNY and CDR2 SVGAGI (reference sequence). The CDR3 has 15 amino acids.